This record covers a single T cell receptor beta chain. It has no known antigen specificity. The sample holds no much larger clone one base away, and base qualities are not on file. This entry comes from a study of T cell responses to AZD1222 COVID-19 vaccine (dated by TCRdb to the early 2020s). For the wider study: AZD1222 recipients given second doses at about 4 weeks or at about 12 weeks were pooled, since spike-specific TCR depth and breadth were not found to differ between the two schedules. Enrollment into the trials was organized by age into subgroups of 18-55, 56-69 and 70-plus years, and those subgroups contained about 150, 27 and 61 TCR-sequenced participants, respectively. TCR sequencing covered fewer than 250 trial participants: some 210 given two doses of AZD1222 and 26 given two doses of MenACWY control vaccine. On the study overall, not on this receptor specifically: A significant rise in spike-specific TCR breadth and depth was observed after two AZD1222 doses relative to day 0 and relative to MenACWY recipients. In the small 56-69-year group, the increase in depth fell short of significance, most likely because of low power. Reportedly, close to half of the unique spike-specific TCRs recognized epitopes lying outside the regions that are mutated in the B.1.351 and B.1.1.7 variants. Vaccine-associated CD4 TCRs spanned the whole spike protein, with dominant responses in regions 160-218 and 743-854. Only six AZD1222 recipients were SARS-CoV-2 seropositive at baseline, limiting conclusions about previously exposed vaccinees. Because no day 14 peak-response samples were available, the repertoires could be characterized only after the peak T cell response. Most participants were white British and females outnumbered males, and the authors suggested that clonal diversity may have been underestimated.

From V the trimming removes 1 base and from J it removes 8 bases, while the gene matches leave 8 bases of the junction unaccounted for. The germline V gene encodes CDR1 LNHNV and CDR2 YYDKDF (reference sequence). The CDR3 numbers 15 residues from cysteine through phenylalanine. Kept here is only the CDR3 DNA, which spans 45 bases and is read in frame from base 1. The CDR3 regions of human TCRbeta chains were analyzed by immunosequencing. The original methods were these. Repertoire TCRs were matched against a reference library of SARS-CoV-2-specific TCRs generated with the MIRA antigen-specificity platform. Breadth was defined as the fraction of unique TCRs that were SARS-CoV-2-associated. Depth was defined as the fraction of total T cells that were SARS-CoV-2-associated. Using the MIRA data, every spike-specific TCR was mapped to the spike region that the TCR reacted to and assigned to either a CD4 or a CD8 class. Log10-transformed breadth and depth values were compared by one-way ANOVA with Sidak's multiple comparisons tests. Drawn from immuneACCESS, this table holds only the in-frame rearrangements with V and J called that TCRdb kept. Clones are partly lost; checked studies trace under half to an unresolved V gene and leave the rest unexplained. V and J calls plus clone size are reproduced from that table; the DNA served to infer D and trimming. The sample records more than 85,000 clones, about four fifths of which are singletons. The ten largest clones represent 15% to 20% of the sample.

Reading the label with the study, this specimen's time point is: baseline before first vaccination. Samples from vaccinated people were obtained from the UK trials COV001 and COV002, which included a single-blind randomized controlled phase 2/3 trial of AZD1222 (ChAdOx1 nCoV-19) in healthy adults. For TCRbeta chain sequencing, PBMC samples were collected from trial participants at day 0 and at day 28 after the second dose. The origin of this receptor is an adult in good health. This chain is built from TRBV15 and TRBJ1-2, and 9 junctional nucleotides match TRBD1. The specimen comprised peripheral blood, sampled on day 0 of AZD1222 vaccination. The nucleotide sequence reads TGTGCCACCAGCAGAGGCCGGGACAGGGCTCGGGGCTACACCTTC. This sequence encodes CATSRGRDRARGYTF.